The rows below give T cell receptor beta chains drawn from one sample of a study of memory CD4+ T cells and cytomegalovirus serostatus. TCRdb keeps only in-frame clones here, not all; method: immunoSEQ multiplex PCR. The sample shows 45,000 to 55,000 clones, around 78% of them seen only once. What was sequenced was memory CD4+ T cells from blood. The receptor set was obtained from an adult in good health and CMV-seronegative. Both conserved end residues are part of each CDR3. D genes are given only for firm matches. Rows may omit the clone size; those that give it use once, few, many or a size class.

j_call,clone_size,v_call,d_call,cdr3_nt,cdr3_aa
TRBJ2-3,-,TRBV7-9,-,TGTGCCAGCAGATCCTGGGGGGACGGCACAGATACGCAGTATTTT,CASRSWGDGTDTQYF
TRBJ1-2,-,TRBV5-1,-,TGCGCCAGCAGCTTGGATGGTCAGGCTTCCTATGGCTACACCTTC,CASSLDGQASYGYTF
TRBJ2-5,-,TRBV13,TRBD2,TGTGCCAGCAGCTACGGGACTAGCGGGAGGAGGATGGGCGAGACCCAGTACTTC,CASSYGTSGRRMGETQYF
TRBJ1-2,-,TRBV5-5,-,TGTGCCAGCAGCTTGGGCAGAGCAAATGTCTATGGCTACACCTTC,CASSLGRANVYGYTF
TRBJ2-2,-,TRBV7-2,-,TGTGCCAGCAGCTTAATATCAACCGGGGAGCTGTTTTTT,CASSLISTGELFF
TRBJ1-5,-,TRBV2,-,TGTGCCAGCATGTTATCGGGGGTCAATCAGCCCCAGCATTTT,CASMLSGVNQPQHF
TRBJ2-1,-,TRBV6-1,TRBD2,TGTGCCAGCAGTGGATTAGCGGGAGGGCATAATGAGCAGTTCTTC,CASSGLAGGHNEQFF
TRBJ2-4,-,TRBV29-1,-,TGCAGCGTTGAAGATACAGGGAACAAACTAGCCAAAAACATTCAGTACTTC,CSVEDTGNKLAKNIQYF
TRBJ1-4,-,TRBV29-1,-,TGCAGCGTTGGAGGAACGAAGGGGACTAATGAAAAACTGTTTTTT,CSVGGTKGTNEKLFF
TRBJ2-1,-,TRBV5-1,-,TGCGCCAGCAGCCGCGCCACAGGTTCAAATGAGCAGTTCTTC,CASSRATGSNEQFF
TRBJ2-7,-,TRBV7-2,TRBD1,TGTGCCAGCAGCGAAGCCGGGACAGACTACGAGCAGTACTTC,CASSEAGTDYEQYF
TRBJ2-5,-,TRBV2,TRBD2,TGTGCCAGCAGGCGGGGGGGGTTCCCGGGAGGAGAGACCCAGTACTTC,CASRRGGFPGGETQYF
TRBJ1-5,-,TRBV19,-,TGTGCCAGTACTCCGGGACGTCAACTAAGTCAGCCCCAGCATTTT,CASTPGRQLSQPQHF
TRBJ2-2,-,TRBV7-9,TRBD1,TGTGCCAGCAGCTTGGGCAAGTCGACAGGGAAGGCCGGGGAGCTGTTTTTT,CASSLGKSTGKAGELFF
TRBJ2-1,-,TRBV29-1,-,TGCAGCGCCCGAACAGGCTCCGAGCAGTTCTTC,CSARTGSEQFF
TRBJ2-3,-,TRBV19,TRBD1,TGTGCCAGTAGTACGGGACAGATAGTCACAGATACGCAGTATTTT,CASSTGQIVTDTQYF
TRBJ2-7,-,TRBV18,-,TGTGCCAGCTCACCACGCGCCACCTCCTACGAGCAGTACTTC,CASSPRATSYEQYF
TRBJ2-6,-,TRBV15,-,TGTGCCACCAGCAGGGGGTTCTCTGGGGCCAACGTCCTGACTTTC,CATSRGFSGANVLTF
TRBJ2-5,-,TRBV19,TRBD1,TGTGCCAGTAGGGGACAGGGATGGACCCAGTACTTC,CASRGQGWTQYF
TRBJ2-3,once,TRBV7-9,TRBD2,TGTGCCAGCAGCCCCAGTAGCGGGGTAGGGGCGCAGTATTTT,CASSPSSGVGAQYF
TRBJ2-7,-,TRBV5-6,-,TGTGCCAGCAGCTTGCGTGGCCCTGGGGGCGAGCAGTACTTC,CASSLRGPGGEQYF
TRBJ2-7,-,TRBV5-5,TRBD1,TGTGCCAGCAGCCCACGAGGACAGGGGTGGAGGGAGCAGTACTTC,CASSPRGQGWREQYF
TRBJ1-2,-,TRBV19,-,TGTGCCAGTAGTCTCCACCAAACCTATGGCTACACCTTC,CASSLHQTYGYTF
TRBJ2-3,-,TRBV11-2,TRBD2,TGTGCCAGCAGCTTAGAAATCGATGGTGGGACTAGTATTACAGATACGCAGTATTTT,CASSLEIDGGTSITDTQYF
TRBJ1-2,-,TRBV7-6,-,TGTGCCAGCAGCTTAGGTCCAGTGCAGGACGGCCGGATGACGGGGGGCTACACCTTC,CASSLGPVQDGRMTGGYTF
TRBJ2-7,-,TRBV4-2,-,TGTGCCAGCAGCTCAGGCCCTACGGGGGAGCAGTACTTC,CASSSGPTGEQYF
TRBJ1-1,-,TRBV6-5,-,TGTGCCAGCAGTACCCGGGGACTGGAGAACACTGAAGCTTTCTTT,CASSTRGLENTEAFF
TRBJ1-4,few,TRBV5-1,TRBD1,TGCGCCAGCGGAAAGGGACAGAATAATGAAAAACTGTTTTTT,CASGKGQNNEKLFF
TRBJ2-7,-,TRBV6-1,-,TGTGCCAGCAGTAGTAAAAGGGGTCTCGAGCAGTACTTC,CASSSKRGLEQYF
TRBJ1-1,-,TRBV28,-,TGTGCCAGCACCCAGAACACTGAAGCTTTCTTT,CASTQNTEAFF
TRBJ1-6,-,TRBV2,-,TGTGCCAGCAAGATCAGGGGATCACCCCTCCACTTT,CASKIRGSPLHF
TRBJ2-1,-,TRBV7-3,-,TGTGCCAGCAGCTTAGGGGCCAACAATGAGCAGTTCTTC,CASSLGANNEQFF
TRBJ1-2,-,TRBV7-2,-,TGTGCCAGCACCCCAGCAGACAGGAGGTATGGCTACACCTTC,CASTPADRRYGYTF
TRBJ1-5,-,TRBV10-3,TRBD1,TGTGCCATCAGAGAGGGACAGGGGAGCAATCAGCCCCAGCATTTT,CAIREGQGSNQPQHF
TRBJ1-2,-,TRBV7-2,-,TGTGCCAGCAGTCCCGTGTCAGACTATGGCTACACCTTC,CASSPVSDYGYTF